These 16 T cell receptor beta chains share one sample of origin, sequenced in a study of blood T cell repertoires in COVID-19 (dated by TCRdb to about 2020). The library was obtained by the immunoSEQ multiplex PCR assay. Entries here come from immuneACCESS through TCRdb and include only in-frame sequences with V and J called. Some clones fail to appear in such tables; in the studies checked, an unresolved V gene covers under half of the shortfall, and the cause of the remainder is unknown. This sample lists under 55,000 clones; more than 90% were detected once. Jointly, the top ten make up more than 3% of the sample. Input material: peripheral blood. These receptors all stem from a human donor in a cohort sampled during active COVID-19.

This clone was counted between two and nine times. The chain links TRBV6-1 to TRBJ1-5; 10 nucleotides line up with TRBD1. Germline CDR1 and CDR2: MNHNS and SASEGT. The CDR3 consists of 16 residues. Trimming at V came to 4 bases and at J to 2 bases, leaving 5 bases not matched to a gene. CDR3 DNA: TGTGCCAGCAGTGCCCGGGACAGGGGAGGCAATCAGCCCCAGCATTTT. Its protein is CASSARDRGGNQPQHF.

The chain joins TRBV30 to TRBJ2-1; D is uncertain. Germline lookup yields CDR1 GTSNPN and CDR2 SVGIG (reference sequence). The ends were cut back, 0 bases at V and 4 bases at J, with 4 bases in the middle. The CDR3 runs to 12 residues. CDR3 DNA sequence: TGTGCCTGGAGTGTACTGTACAATGAGCAGTTCTTC. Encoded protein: CAWSVLYNEQFF.

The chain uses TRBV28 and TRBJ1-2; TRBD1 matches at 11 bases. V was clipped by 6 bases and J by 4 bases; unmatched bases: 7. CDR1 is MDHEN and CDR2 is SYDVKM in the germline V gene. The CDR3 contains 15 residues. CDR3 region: CASSPRDRGAYGYTF. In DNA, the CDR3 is TGTGCCAGCAGCCCTCGGGACAGGGGGGCCTATGGCTACACCTTC.

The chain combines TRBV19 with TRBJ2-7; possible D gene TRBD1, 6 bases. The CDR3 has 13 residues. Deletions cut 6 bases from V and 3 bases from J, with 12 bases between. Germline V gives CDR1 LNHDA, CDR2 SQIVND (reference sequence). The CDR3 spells CASSLGTSYEQYF. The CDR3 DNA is TGTGCCAGTAGCCTCGGGACAAGCTACGAGCAGTACTTC.

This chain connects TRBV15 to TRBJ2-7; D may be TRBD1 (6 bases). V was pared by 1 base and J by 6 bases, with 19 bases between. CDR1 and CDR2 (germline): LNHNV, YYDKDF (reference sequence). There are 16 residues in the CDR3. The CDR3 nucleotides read TGTGCCACCAGCAGAGCTCTCGCCTACAGGGCGAGCGAGCAGTACGTC. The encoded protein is CATSRALAYRASEQYV.

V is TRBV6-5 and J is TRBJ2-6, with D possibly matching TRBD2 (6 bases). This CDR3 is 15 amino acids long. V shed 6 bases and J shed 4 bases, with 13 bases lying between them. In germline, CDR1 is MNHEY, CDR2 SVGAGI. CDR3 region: CASRPGGSGANVLTF. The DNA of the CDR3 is TGTGCCAGCAGGCCTGGGGGGTCAGGGGCCAACGTCCTGACTTTC.

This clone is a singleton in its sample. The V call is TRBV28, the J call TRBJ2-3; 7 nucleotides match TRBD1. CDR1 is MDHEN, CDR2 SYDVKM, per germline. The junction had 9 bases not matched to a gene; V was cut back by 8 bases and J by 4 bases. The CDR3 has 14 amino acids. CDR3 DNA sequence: TGTGCCAGCCATTCAGGGGGTGGCTCAGATACGCAGTATTTT. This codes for CASHSGGGSDTQYF.

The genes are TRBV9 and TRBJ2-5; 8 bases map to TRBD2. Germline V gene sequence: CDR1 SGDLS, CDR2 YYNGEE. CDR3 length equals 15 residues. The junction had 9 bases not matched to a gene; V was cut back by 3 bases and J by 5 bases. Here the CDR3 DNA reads TGTGCCAGCAGCGATGGACTAGCAAGGGCCGAGACCCAGTACTTC. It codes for CASSDGLARAETQYF.

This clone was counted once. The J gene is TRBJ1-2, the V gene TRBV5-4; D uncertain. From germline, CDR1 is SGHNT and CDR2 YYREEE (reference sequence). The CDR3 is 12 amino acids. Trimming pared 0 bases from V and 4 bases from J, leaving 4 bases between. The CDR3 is CASSLDSYGYTF. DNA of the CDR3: TGTGCCAGCAGCTTGGACAGCTATGGCTACACCTTC.

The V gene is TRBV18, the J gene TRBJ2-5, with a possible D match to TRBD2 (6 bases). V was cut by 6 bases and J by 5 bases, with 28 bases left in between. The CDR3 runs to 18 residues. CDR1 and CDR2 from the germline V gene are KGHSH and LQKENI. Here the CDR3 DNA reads TGTGCCAGCTCCCCTAAACGGGTGAGACGGGAGAGTGGGGAGACCCAGTACTTC. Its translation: CASSPKRVRRESGETQYF.

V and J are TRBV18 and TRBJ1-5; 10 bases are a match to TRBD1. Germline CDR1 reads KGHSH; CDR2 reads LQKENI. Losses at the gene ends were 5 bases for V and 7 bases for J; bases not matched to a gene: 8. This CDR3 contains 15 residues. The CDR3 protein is CASSAGQGRGQPQHF. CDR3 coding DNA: TGTGCCAGCTCAGCGGGACAGGGGAGAGGACAGCCCCAGCATTTT.

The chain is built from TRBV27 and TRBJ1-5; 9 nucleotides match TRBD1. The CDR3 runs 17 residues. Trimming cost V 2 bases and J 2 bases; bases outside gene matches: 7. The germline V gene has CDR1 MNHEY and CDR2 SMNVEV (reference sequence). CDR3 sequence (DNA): TGTGCCAGCAGTTTAAGGGTACAGGGGGCTGGCAATCAGCCCCAGCATTTT. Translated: CASSLRVQGAGNQPQHF.

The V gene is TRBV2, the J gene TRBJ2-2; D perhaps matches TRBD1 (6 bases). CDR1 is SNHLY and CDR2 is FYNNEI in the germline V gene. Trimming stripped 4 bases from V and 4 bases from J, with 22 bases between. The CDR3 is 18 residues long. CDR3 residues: CASSVIRLSGASTGELFF. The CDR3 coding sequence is TGTGCCAGCAGTGTTATCCGCCTGTCAGGGGCAAGCACCGGGGAGCTGTTTTTT.

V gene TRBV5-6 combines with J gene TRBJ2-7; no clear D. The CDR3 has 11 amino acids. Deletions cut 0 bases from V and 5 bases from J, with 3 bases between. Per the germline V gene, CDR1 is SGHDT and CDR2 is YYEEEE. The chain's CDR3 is CASSLVNEQYF. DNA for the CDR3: TGTGCCAGCAGCTTGGTAAACGAGCAGTACTTC.

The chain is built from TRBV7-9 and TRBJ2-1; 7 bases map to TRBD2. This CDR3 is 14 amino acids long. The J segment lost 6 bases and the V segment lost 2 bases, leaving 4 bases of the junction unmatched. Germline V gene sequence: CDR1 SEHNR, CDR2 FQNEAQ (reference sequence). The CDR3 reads CASSLTSAPNEQFF. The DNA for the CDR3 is TGTGCCAGCAGCTTAACTAGCGCTCCCAATGAGCAGTTCTTC. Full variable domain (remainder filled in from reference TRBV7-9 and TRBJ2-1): DTGVSQNPRHKITKRGQNVTFRCDPISEHNRLYWYRQTLGQGPEFLTYFQNEAQLEKSRLLSDRFSAERPKGSFSTLEIQRTEQGDSAMYLCASSLTSAPNEQFFGPGTRLTVL.

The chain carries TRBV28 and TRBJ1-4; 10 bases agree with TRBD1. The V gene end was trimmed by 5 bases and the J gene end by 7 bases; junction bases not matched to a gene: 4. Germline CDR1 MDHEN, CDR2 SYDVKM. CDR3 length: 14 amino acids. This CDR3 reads CASSPRDRGEKLFF. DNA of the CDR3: TGTGCCAGCAGTCCGCGGGACAGGGGTGAAAAACTGTTTTTT.